The clone carrying this T cell receptor (beta chain) has at least ten counts. As yet, its antigen is unknown. A multiplex PCR was run with 60 Vbeta primers and 13 Jbeta primers. Data came from immunoSEQ multiplex PCR; TCRdb stores just in-frame clones and leaves some out. The table has 200,000 or so clones, around 77% seen once. The CDR3 runs 12 residues. V was cut by 3 bases and J by 7 bases, with 9 bases left in between. Germline values: CDR1 MDHEN, CDR2 SYDVKM. This sample was taken from a study of cytomegalovirus exposure and HLA in healthy donors. Study-wide points: The availability of immune exposure information extended only to CMV serostatus.

V is TRBV28 and J is TRBJ1-1; D possibly corresponds to TRBD1 (5 bases). The sequence was obtained from a woman in her twenties or thirties in good health and CMV-seronegative. Sequencing was done on a sample of PBMCs. The CDR3 region is CASSFRGDEAFF. Written as DNA, the CDR3 is TGTGCCAGCAGTTTCCGGGGGGATGAAGCTTTCTTT.